Listed here are 2 T cell receptor beta chains from one sample, sequenced in a study of T cell responses to AZD1222 COVID-19 vaccine. Profiled with immunoSEQ multiplex PCR; TCRdb holds only in-frame clones, not every one. The sample yields 150,000 to 200,000 clones, about nine tenths seen once. The input for sequencing was peripheral blood, taken on day 0 of AZD1222 vaccination. The receptors here all came from an adult in good health.

Only one count was recorded for this clone. The V call is TRBV7-2, the J call TRBJ2-7; possible D gene TRBD2, 5 bases. The germline gives CDR1 SGHTA, CDR2 FQGNSA. CDR3 length: 16 residues. V was clipped by 1 base and J by 0 bases, with 13 bases between them. CDR3 DNA: TGTGCCAGCAGCTTAGTTGGGGTAGCGAACTCCTACGAGCAGTACTTC. Translated: CASSLVGVANSYEQYF.

This clone was recorded a few times. This chain connects TRBV28 to TRBJ1-3, with 7 bases identical to TRBD1. Germline CDR1 MDHEN, CDR2 SYDVKM. The CDR3 extends over 14 amino acids. V lost 5 bases to trimming and J lost 4 bases; unmatched junction nucleotides: 5. The CDR3 here is CASSTGTEGNTIYF. The DNA of the CDR3 is TGTGCCAGCAGTACCGGGACAGAGGGAAACACCATATATTTT.